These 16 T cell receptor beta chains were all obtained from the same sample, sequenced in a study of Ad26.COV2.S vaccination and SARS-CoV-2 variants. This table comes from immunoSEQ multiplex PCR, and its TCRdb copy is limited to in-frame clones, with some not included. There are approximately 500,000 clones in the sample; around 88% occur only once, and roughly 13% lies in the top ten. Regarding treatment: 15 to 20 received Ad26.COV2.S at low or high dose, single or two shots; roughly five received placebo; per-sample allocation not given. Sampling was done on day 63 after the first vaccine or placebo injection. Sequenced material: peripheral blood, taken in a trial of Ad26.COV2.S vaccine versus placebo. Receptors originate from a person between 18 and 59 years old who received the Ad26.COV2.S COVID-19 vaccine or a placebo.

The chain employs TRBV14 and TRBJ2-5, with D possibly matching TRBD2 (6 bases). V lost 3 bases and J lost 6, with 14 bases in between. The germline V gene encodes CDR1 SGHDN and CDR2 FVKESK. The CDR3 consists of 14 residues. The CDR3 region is CASSQDYEGKTQYF. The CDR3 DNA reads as TGTGCCAGCAGCCAGGACTATGAGGGGAAGACCCAGTACTTC. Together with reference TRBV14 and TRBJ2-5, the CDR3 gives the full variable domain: EAGVTQFPSHSVIEKGQTVTLRCDPISGHDNLYWYRRVMGKEIKFLLHFVKESKQDESGMPNNRFLAERTGGTYSTLKVQPAELEDSGVYFCASSQDYEGKTQYFGPGTRLLVL.

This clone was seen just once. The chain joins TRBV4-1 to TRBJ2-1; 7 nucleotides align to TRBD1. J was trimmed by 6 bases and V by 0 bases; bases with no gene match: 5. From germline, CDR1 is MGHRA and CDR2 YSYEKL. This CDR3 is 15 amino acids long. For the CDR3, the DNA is TGCGCCAGCAGCCAAGAGGGGACAGCTAGCAATGAGCAGTTCTTC. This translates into CASSQEGTASNEQFF.

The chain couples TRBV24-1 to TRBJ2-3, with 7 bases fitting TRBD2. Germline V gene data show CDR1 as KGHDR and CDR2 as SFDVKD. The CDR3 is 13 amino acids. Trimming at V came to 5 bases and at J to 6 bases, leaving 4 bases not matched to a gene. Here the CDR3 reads CATSGEAGDTQYF. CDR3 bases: TGTGCCACCAGTGGGGAAGCGGGGGATACGCAGTATTTT.

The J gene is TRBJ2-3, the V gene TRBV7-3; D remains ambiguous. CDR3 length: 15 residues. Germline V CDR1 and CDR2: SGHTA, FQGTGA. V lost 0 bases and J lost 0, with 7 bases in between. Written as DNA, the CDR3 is TGTGCCAGCAGCTTAACGGGCTCTAGCACAGATACGCAGTATTTT. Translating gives CASSLTGSSTDTQYF.

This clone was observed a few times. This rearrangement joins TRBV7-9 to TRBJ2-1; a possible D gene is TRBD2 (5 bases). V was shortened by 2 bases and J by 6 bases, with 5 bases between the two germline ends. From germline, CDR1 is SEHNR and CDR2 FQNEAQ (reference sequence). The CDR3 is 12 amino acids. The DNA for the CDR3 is TGTGCCAGCAGCTTACGGGGCAATGAGCAGTTCTTC. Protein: CASSLRGNEQFF.

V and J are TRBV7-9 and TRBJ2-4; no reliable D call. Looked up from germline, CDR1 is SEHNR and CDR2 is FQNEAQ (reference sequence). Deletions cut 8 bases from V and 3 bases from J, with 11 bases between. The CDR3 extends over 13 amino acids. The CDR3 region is CASVGVGKNIQYF. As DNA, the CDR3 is TGTGCCAGCGTCGGTGTTGGCAAAAACATTCAGTACTTC.

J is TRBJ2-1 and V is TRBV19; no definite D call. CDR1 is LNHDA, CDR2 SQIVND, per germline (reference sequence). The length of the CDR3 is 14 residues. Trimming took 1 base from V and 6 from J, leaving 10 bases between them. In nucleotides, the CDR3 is TGTGCCAGTAGTATAGTGCGCGGTTTCAATGAGCAGTTCTTC. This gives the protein CASSIVRGFNEQFF. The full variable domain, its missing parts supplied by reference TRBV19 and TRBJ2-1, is DGGITQSPKYLFRKEGQNVTLSCEQNLNHDAMYWYRQDPGQGLRLIYYSQIVNDFQKGDIAEGYSVSREKKESFPLTVTSAQKNPTAFYLCASSIVRGFNEQFFGPGTRLTVL.

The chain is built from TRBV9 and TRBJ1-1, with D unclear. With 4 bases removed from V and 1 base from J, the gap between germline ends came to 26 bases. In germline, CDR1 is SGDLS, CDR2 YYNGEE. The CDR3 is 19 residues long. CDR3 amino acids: CASSPSPRAGSIGNTEAFF. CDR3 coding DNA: TGTGCCAGCAGCCCGTCCCCACGAGCGGGCAGCATAGGGAACACTGAAGCTTTCTTT.

The CDR3 nucleotides read TGTGCCAGCAGCTTACCCGACAGGGCGAGCGAAAAACTGTTTTTT. It is translated as CASSLPDRASEKLFF. This rearrangement joins TRBV7-9 to TRBJ1-4; 7 bases match TRBD1. V was pared by 2 bases and J by 8 bases, with 8 bases of the junction left unmatched. Per germline, CDR1 SEHNR and CDR2 FQNEAQ (reference sequence). This CDR3 spans 15 amino acids.

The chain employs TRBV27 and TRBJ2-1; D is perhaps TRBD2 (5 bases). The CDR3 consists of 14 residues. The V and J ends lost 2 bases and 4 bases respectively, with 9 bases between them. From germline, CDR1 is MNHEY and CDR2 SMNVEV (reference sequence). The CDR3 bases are TGTGCCAGCAGTTTAGACCGGACTTACAATGAGCAGTTCTTC. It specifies CASSLDRTYNEQFF.

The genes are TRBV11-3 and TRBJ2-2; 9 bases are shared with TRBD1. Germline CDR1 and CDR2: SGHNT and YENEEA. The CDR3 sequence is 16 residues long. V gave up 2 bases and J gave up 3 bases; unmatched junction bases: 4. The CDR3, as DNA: TGTGCCAGCAGCTTAAGGGGGACAGGGCACACCGGGGAGCTGTTTTTT. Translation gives CASSLRGTGHTGELFF.

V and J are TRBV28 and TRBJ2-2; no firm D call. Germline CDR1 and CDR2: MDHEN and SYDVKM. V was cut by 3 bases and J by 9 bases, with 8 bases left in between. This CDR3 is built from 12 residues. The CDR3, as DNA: TGTGCCAGCAGTTTTATAGGGCGGGAGCTGTTTTTT. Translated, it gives CASSFIGRELFF.

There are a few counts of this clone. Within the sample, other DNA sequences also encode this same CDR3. DNA of the CDR3: TGTGCCAGCAGCTTAGGGGGACAGGGAGACACCATATATTTT. It specifies CASSLGGQGDTIYF. The J gene is TRBJ1-3, the V gene TRBV7-9; 9 bases agree with TRBD1. Germline V gene sequence: CDR1 SEHNR, CDR2 FQNEAQ (reference sequence). V was clipped by 1 base and J by 8 bases; unmatched bases: 3. This CDR3 spans 14 amino acids.

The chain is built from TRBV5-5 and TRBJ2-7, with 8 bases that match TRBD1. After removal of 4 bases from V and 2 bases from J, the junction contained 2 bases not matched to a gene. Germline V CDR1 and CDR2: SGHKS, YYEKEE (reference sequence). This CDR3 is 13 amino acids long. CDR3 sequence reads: CASSGQGPYEQYF. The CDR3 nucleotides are TGTGCCAGCAGCGGACAGGGTCCCTACGAGCAGTACTTC.

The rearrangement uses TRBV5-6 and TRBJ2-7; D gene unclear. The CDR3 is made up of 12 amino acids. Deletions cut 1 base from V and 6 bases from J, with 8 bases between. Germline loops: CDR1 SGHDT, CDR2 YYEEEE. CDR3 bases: TGTGCCAGCAGCTTGACCGTGGGCGAGCAGTACTTC. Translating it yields CASSLTVGEQYF.

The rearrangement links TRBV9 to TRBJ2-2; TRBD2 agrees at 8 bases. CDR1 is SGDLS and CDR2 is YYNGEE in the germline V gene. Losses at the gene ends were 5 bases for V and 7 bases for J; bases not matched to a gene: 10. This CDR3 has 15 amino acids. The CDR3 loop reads CASRGPGAGGGELFF. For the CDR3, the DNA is TGTGCCAGCAGAGGTCCGGGGGCGGGAGGCGGGGAGCTGTTTTTT.